The 19 T cell receptor beta chains in this list originate from one sample, sequenced in a study of cytomegalovirus exposure and HLA in healthy donors. The study ran its PCR with 60 Vbeta and 13 Jbeta primers. Measured with immunoSEQ multiplex PCR; TCRdb has only the in-frame clones, and not every one. The sample consists of fewer than 200,000 clones, 75% to 90% of them appearing once. The sequencing input was PBMCs. Receptor source: a boy between 2 and 10 years old in good health and CMV-seronegative.

The chain is built from TRBV28 and TRBJ1-5, with TRBD1 identical over 7 bases. Trimming at V came to 7 bases and at J to 7 bases, leaving 7 bases not matched to a gene. Germline V gene lookup returns CDR1 MDHEN and CDR2 SYDVKM. The CDR3 runs 13 residues. CDR3 loop: CASKGAGVQPQHF. In DNA, the CDR3 is TGTGCCAGCAAGGGGGCCGGGGTCCAGCCCCAGCATTTT.

The count of this clone is one. The genes are TRBV27 and TRBJ2-2, with TRBD2 matching 10 bases. Germline assignment: CDR1 MNHEY and CDR2 SMNVEV (reference sequence). The CDR3 is made up of 16 amino acids. Trimming took 3 bases from V and 8 from J; bases not matched to a gene: 9. CDR3 in amino acids: CASSFVLAGGAGELFF. The CDR3 DNA is TGTGCCAGCAGTTTCGTTTTAGCGGGAGGAGCGGGGGAGCTGTTTTTT.

The rearrangement links TRBV5-1 to TRBJ2-1, with TRBD2 identical over 9 bases. Germline V gives CDR1 SGHRS, CDR2 YFSETQ. V was pared by 4 bases and J by 8 bases, with 7 bases of the junction left unmatched. The CDR3 totals 14 residues. CDR3 nucleotides: TGCGCCAGCAGCGGAGAGCGGGGGGACGATGAGCAGTTCTTC. Its protein product is CASSGERGDDEQFF.

The J gene is TRBJ2-1, the V gene TRBV2, with a weak D call TRBD2 (6 bases). The CDR3 loop spans 16 amino acids. The V end was cut by 2 bases, the J end by 2 bases, with 13 bases between. Germline V gene data show CDR1 as SNHLY and CDR2 as FYNNEI. Here the CDR3 DNA reads TGTGCCAGCAGTGAACGCATCCTAGCGACCTACAATGAGCAGTTCTTC. Protein sequence: CASSERILATYNEQFF.

This chain joins TRBV15 and TRBJ1-2; maybe TRBD1 (5 bases). The V and J ends lost 9 bases and 7 bases respectively, with 27 bases between them. The CDR3 totals 16 residues. Looked up from germline, CDR1 is LNHNV and CDR2 is YYDKDF (reference sequence). The CDR3 DNA is TGTGCCACAAGGCAGGGTTCGGGCAGGGATCGCAGTGGCTACACCTTC. Translated: CATRQGSGRDRSGYTF.

V is TRBV18 and J is TRBJ1-6; 9 bases are a match to TRBD1. This CDR3 has 18 residues. The germline V gene encodes CDR1 KGHSH and CDR2 LQKENI. After removal of 4 bases from V and 8 bases from J, the junction contained 15 bases not matched to a gene. The CDR3 DNA is TGTGCCAGCTCACACTCAACAGGGGGCAGTGGGCTGGATTCACCCCTCCACTTT. It yields the protein CASSHSTGGSGLDSPLHF.

The V call is TRBV5-4, the J call TRBJ1-5; D not resolved. Trimming removed 4 bases at V and 6 bases at J, with 14 bases between. CDR1 SGHNT and CDR2 YYREEE come from the germline V gene (reference sequence). The CDR3 runs to 14 residues. In nucleotides, the CDR3 is TGTGCCAGCAGCCCTTCCAGTTCTGGTCAGCCCCAGCATTTT. Translating gives CASSPSSSGQPQHF. The variable domain in full, with the rest retrieved from reference TRBV5-4 and TRBJ1-5, is ETGVTQSPTHLIKTRGQQVTLRCSSQSGHNTVSWYQQALGQGPQFIFQYYREEENGRGNFPPRFSGLQFPNYSSELNVNALELDDSALYLCASSPSSSGQPQHFGDGTRLSIL.

The chain couples TRBV27 to TRBJ2-3; no definite D call. This CDR3 has 14 residues. Between the trimmed V and J ends, which lost 2 bases and 3 bases, there was a span of 9 bases. Germline loops: CDR1 MNHEY, CDR2 SMNVEV (reference sequence). The CDR3 region is CASSLAEGTDTQYF. CDR3 nucleotides: TGTGCCAGCAGTTTAGCGGAAGGAACAGATACGCAGTATTTT.

The chain links TRBV11-3 to TRBJ2-2, with TRBD1 identical over 10 bases. Germline trimming cut 3 bases from V and 5 bases from J; bases unmatched to any gene: 9. The V gene's germline CDR1 is SGHNT and CDR2 YENEEA. There are 17 residues in the CDR3. CDR3 nucleotides: TGTGCCAGCAGCTTGATTTCGACAGGGGGCAATACCGGGGAGCTGTTTTTT. This gives the protein CASSLISTGGNTGELFF.

The V gene is TRBV11-2, the J gene TRBJ2-1; 7 bases agree with TRBD2. Trimming cost V 5 bases and J 4 bases; bases outside gene matches: 11. This CDR3 has 16 residues. Germline loops: CDR1 SGHAT, CDR2 FQNNGV. This chain's CDR3 is CASSPTGEGPYNEQFF. The CDR3 nucleotides are TGTGCCAGCAGCCCCACCGGGGAGGGACCTTACAATGAGCAGTTCTTC.

This rearrangement joins TRBV7-2 to TRBJ1-3, with 8 nucleotides matching TRBD1. The V segment lost 3 bases and the J segment 1 base; nucleotides outside the gene matches: 5. This CDR3 spans 16 amino acids. Germline CDR1 is SGHTA and CDR2 is FQGNSA. CDR3 bases: TGTGCCAGCAGCTTGCAGGGGGCTCGATCTGGAAACACCATATATTTT. It specifies CASSLQGARSGNTIYF. Complete variable domain (other parts from reference TRBV7-2 and TRBJ1-3): GAGVSQSPSNKVTEKGKDVELRCDPISGHTALYWYRQSLGQGLEFLIYFQGNSAPDKSGLPSDRFSAERTGGSVSTLTIQRTQQEDSAVYLCASSLQGARSGNTIYFGEGSWLTVV.

CDR3 region: CASSLAPAQGYEQYF. The CDR3 DNA reads TGTGCCAGCAGCTTAGCCCCTGCCCAGGGCTACGAGCAGTACTTC. The rearrangement joins TRBV7-6 to TRBJ2-7; weak D call: TRBD1 (5 bases). Germline V gives CDR1 SGHVS, CDR2 FNYEAQ. The CDR3 runs 15 residues. The V end lost 0 bases, the J end lost 3 bases, and 12 bases lay between the germline ends.

This clone showed up just a few times. The chain is built from TRBV28 and TRBJ2-6, with D possibly being TRBD2 (6 bases). The V end lost 5 bases, the J end lost 2 bases, and 10 bases lay between the germline ends. The germline gives CDR1 MDHEN, CDR2 SYDVKM. The CDR3 is 15 residues long. CDR3 loop: CASSPGGAGANVLTF. CDR3 coding DNA: TGTGCCAGCAGTCCCGGAGGGGCTGGGGCCAACGTCCTGACTTTC.

This clone was picked up one time. Its ends do not fully match the called genes, so a read error is possible. The chain is built from TRBV6-1 and TRBJ2-3, with TRBD2 identical over 11 bases. This CDR3 has 12 residues. The germline V gene has CDR1 MNHNS and CDR2 SASEGT. The CDR3 spells CASSETTSGTLF. The CDR3, as DNA: TGTGCCAGCAGTGAGACGACTAGCGGGACTTTATTT.

This sequence joins TRBV6-5 and TRBJ1-1; tentatively, D is TRBD1 (6 bases). The V and J ends lost 6 bases and 4 bases respectively, with 18 bases between them. Germline V CDR1 and CDR2: MNHEY, SVGAGI. This CDR3 contains 15 residues. The CDR3 spells CASRGEGRGSTEAFF. The CDR3 bases are TGTGCCAGCAGAGGAGAGGGTAGGGGGAGCACTGAAGCTTTCTTT.

This rearrangement joins TRBV6-6 to TRBJ1-2, with D possibly matching TRBD1 (6 bases). Germline V lookup: CDR1 MNHNY, CDR2 SVGAGI (reference sequence). The CDR3 consists of 13 residues. Trimming stripped 6 bases from V and 3 bases from J, with 11 bases between. The CDR3, as DNA: TGTGCCAGCAGCTCGGACAGCGACTATGGCTACACCTTC. It yields the protein CASSSDSDYGYTF.

The J gene is TRBJ1-5, the V gene TRBV19, with TRBD1 matching 9 bases. V lost 6 bases to trimming and J lost 6 bases; unmatched junction nucleotides: 9. The CDR3 spans 15 residues. The V gene's germline CDR1 is LNHDA and CDR2 SQIVND (reference sequence). The CDR3, as DNA: TGTGCCAGTAGCTCAGGGACAGGGCCCGGTCAGCCCCAGCATTTT. It encodes CASSSGTGPGQPQHF.

V and J are TRBV6-5 and TRBJ1-5; D is possibly TRBD1 (5 bases). Trimming took off 6 bases at V and 5 bases at J, with 17 bases between the two ends. This CDR3 is built from 15 residues. The germline V gene has CDR1 MNHEY and CDR2 SVGAGI. In DNA, the CDR3 is TGTGCCAGCAGGGTAACGGGGGAAGCCCATCAGCCCCAGCATTTT. It yields the protein CASRVTGEAHQPQHF.

The V and J genes are TRBV28 and TRBJ1-2; perhaps TRBD1 as D (5 bases). Germline V gives CDR1 MDHEN, CDR2 SYDVKM. The length of the CDR3 is 14 residues. The ends were cut back, 6 bases at V and 1 base at J, with 12 bases in the middle. In DNA form, the CDR3 reads TGTGCCAGCAGCCCGCTCAGGGATAACTATGGCTACACCTTC. Translating it yields CASSPLRDNYGYTF.